Shown below are 17 T cell receptor beta chains from a single sample sequenced in a study of CD8 T cells in Susac syndrome. Reverse transcription of about 0.45 to 1 ug RNA was carried out with random hexamers. One entry per CDR3 protein, called by TCRdb with MiXCR from the immunoSEQ multiplex PCR reads. Of about 300,000 distinct CDR3 sequences listed, roughly 85% are singletons. The specimen was CD8+ T cells from PBMCs. These receptors all come from a human donor with multiple sclerosis.

The V and J genes are TRBV29-1 and TRBJ2-2, with TRBD1 matching 11 bases. Germline values: CDR1 SQVTM, CDR2 ANQGSEA. The trim removed 3 bases at V and 3 bases at J, leaving 0 bases unmatched. The CDR3 totals 14 residues. CDR3 sequence (DNA): TGCAGCGTTGAGGACAGGGGGCACACCGGGGAGCTGTTTTTT. Its translation is CSVEDRGHTGELFF.

As to this clonotype: One junction end does not reproduce the germline sequence, and a read error may be involved. CDR3 region: CASSYYWPRAGELFF. The CDR3 coding sequence is TGTGCCAGCAGCTACTACTGGCCTCGGGCCGGGGAGCTGTTTTTT. V is TRBV6-5 and J is TRBJ2-2; D ambiguous. CDR1 is MNHEY and CDR2 is SVGAGI in the germline V gene. The CDR3 consists of 15 residues.

This chain uses TRBV20-1 with TRBJ2-7; TRBD2 is a possible D gene (5 bases). V lost 0 bases and J lost 3, with 18 bases in between. The CDR3 contains 16 residues. CDR1 DFQATT and CDR2 SNEGSKA come from the germline V gene (reference sequence). As DNA, the CDR3 is TGCAGTGCTAGAGATTGGGCCGGAGGAACCTACTACGAGCAGTACTTC. It specifies CSARDWAGGTYYEQYF.

The chain recombines TRBV20-1 with TRBJ2-7; tentatively, D is TRBD2 (6 bases). The CDR3 is 15 amino acids. V was shortened by 0 bases and J by 0 bases, with 12 bases between the two germline ends. Germline assignment: CDR1 DFQATT and CDR2 SNEGSKA (reference sequence). CDR3 residues: CSARDGGVPSYEQYF. CDR3 in DNA: TGCAGTGCTAGAGATGGAGGGGTCCCCTCCTACGAGCAGTACTTC.

This chain connects TRBV2 to TRBJ2-1; 7 bases line up with TRBD1. The length of the CDR3 is 16 residues. Germline CDR1 reads SNHLY; CDR2 reads FYNNEI. V shed 4 bases, J shed 0 bases, and the junction held 6 bases outside the gene matches. CDR3 nucleotide sequence: TGTGCCAGCAGTGTCCTATGGGACAGCTCCTACAATGAGCAGTTCTTC. Its translation is CASSVLWDSSYNEQFF.

This chain connects TRBV6-5 to TRBJ1-2, with no clear D. This CDR3 is built from 17 residues. Germline assignment: CDR1 MNHEY and CDR2 SVGAGI. V lost 0 bases to trimming and J lost 1 base, with 15 bases between them. The CDR3 loop reads CASSYSVAENFNYGYTF. The CDR3 DNA reads as TGTGCCAGCAGTTACTCGGTCGCGGAGAACTTTAACTATGGCTACACCTTC.

The chain is built from TRBV6-1 and TRBJ1-1; no clear D. The CDR3 runs to 13 residues. V was pared by 4 bases and J by 1 base, with 7 bases between. Germline loops: CDR1 MNHNS, CDR2 SASEGT. The CDR3 spells CASSVVENTEAFF. In nucleotides, the CDR3 is TGTGCCAGCAGTGTCGTGGAGAACACTGAAGCTTTCTTT.

The chain combines TRBV5-6 with TRBJ2-5; 7 bases map to TRBD1. This CDR3 is 16 amino acids long. CDR1 and CDR2 (germline): SGHDT, YYEEEE. The J segment lost 0 bases and the V segment lost 0 bases, leaving 5 bases of the junction unmatched. The CDR3 loop is CASSLAETGYQETQYF. CDR3 in DNA: TGTGCCAGCAGCTTGGCAGAGACAGGGTACCAAGAGACCCAGTACTTC.

The chain is built from TRBV30 and TRBJ1-3, with TRBD1 as a possible D gene (6 bases). The germline V gene has CDR1 GTSNPN and CDR2 SVGIG (reference sequence). The CDR3 loop spans 12 amino acids. The germline V and J ends were trimmed by 4 bases and 3 bases, with 7 bases remaining between them. The CDR3 reads CAWKGVGNTIYF. DNA for the CDR3: TGTGCCTGGAAGGGGGTTGGAAACACCATATATTTT.

The chain has TRBV20-1 and TRBJ1-5, with D possibly matching TRBD1 (5 bases). The CDR3 is 14 amino acids. Trimming pared 0 bases from V and 4 bases from J, leaving 10 bases between. Germline V gives CDR1 DFQATT, CDR2 SNEGSKA (reference sequence). CDR3 bases: TGCAGTGCTAGAGATTTTGGGGGGAATCAGCCCCAGCATTTT. Translated: CSARDFGGNQPQHF.

The sample holds a few counts of this clonotype. The CDR3 loop reads CASSLVHAYEQYF. The CDR3 bases are TGTGCCAGCAGTCTCGTCCATGCCTACGAGCAGTACTTC. The chain recombines TRBV6-1 with TRBJ2-7; no clear D gene. Germline V gene sequence: CDR1 MNHNS, CDR2 SASEGT. V was trimmed by 5 bases and J by 2 bases, leaving 10 bases between them. This CDR3 spans 13 amino acids.

The V gene is TRBV15, the J gene TRBJ2-5; 7 bases map to TRBD1. Germline lookup yields CDR1 LNHNV and CDR2 YYDKDF (reference sequence). The CDR3 sequence is 15 residues long. After removal of 1 base from V and 4 bases from J, the junction contained 6 bases not matched to a gene. The CDR3 loop is CATSRAGDSGETQYF. The CDR3 DNA sequence: TGTGCCACCAGCAGAGCTGGGGACAGCGGAGAGACCCAGTACTTC.

In this sample, this clonotype turned up once. The J gene is TRBJ2-5, the V gene TRBV12-3 or TRBV12-4; D remains unclear. The CDR3 is made up of 15 amino acids. Trimming pared 5 bases from V and 2 bases from J, leaving 15 bases between. The CDR3 protein is CASSLLYQNQETQYF. As DNA, the CDR3 is TGTGCCAGCAGTCTCCTATACCAGAATCAAGAGACCCAGTACTTC.

The J gene is TRBJ2-2, the V gene TRBV7-6; no firm D call. Between the trimmed V and J ends, which lost 1 base and 6 bases, there was a span of 15 bases. Germline CDR1 is SGHVS and CDR2 is FNYEAQ. The CDR3 is made up of 16 amino acids. DNA for the CDR3: TGTGCCAGCAGCTTAGATGGGGTCTCCCGGGCCGGGGAGCTGTTTTTT. Protein sequence: CASSLDGVSRAGELFF. The full variable domain, rest sourced from reference TRBV7-6 and TRBJ2-2, is GAGVSQSPRYKVTKRGQDVALRCDPISGHVSLYWYRQALGQGPEFLTYFNYEAQQDKSGLPNDRFSAERPEGSISTLTIQRTEQRDSAMYRCASSLDGVSRAGELFFGEGSRLTVL.

In this sample, this clonotype turned up a few times. The chain carries TRBV6-1 and TRBJ2-7; 7 positions match TRBD1. This CDR3 spans 16 amino acids. Germline CDR1 reads MNHNS; CDR2 reads SASEGT. V was clipped by 6 bases and J by 1 base; unmatched bases: 12. Here the CDR3 DNA reads TGTGCCAGCAGCCGTCGGACAGGTAGATCGTCCTACGAGCAGTACTTC. Translated: CASSRRTGRSSYEQYF.

In nucleotides, the CDR3 is TGTGCCAGCAGCTTAGAACCCGCCCTAGCGGGTAACAATGAGCAGTTCTTC. Translation: CASSLEPALAGNNEQFF. This sequence joins TRBV7-8 and TRBJ2-1; 8 nucleotides agree with TRBD2. Germline CDR1 reads SGHVS; CDR2 reads FQNEAQ. V dropped 1 base and J dropped 5; count of bases not matched to a gene: 10. This CDR3 contains 17 residues. The variable domain in full, completed from reference TRBV7-8 and TRBJ2-1, reads GAGVSQSPRYKVAKRGQDVALRCDPISGHVSLFWYQQALGQGPEFLTYFQNEAQLDKSGLPSDRFFAERPEGSVSTLKIQRTQQEDSAVYLCASSLEPALAGNNEQFFGPGTRLTVL.

DNA of the CDR3: TGTGCCATCGCAACTAGCGGGGGTTCCTACGAGCAGTACTTC. Amino acid sequence: CAIATSGGSYEQYF. The rearrangement joins TRBV6-2 or TRBV6-3 to TRBJ2-7; 11 positions agree with TRBD2. The CDR3 runs 14 residues. Trimming removed 10 bases from V and 1 base from J; junction bases left unmatched: 6. The germline V gene has CDR1 MNHEY and CDR2 SVGEGT.